The TCR beta chain described here comes from a study of cytomegalovirus exposure and HLA in healthy donors. Germline CDR1 reads MNHNS; CDR2 reads SASEGT. The CDR3 totals 16 residues. Trimming left V 1 base short and J 0 bases short, with 13 bases between. Researchers ran the PCR with 60 Vbeta and 13 Jbeta primers. Clones were sequenced by immunoSEQ multiplex PCR, and TCRdb holds only the in-frame ones, with some missing. The sample holds some 120,000 clones, 65% to 75% seen once. Details on this clone: As yet, its antigen is unknown.

Regarding the study as a whole: The only immune exposure information that was available was CMV serostatus.

This TCR was sampled from a man aged 40-49 years in good health and CMV-seropositive. Sequenced material: PBMCs. The genes are TRBV6-1 and TRBJ2-7; a weak D match, TRBD1 (5 bases). CDR3 residues: CASSEVGQGSSYEQYF. For the CDR3, the DNA is TGTGCCAGCAGTGAAGTAGGGCAGGGTAGCTCCTACGAGCAGTACTTC.